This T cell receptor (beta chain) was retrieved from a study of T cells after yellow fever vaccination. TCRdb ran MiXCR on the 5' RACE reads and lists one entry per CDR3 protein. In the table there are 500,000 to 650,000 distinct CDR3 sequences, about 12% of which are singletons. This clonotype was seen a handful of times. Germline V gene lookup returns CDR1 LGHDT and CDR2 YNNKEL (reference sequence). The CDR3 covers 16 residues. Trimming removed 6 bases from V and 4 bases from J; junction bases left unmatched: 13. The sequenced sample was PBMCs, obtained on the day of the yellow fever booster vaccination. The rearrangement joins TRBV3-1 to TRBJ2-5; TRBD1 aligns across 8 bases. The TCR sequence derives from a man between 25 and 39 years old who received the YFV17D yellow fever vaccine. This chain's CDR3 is CASSQKPDRGGETQYF. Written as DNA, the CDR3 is TGTGCCAGCAGTCAAAAGCCCGACAGGGGCGGAGAGACCCAGTACTTC.